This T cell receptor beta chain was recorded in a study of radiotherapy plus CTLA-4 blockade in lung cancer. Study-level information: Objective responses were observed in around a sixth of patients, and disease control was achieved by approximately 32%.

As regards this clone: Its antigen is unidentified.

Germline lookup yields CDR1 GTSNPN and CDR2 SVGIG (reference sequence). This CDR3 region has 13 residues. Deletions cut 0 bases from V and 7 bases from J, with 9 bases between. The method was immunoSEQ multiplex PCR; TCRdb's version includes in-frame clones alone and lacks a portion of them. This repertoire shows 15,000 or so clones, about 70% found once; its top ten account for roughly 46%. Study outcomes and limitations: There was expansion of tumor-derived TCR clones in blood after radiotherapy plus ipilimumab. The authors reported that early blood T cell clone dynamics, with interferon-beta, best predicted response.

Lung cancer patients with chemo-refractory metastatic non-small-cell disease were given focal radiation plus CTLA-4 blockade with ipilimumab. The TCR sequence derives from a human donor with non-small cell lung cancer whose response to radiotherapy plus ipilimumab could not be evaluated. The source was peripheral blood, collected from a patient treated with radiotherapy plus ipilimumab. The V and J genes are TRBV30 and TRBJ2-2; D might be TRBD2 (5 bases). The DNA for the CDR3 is TGTGCCTGGAGTGTACCCGGAGGCGGGGAGCTGTTTTTT. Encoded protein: CAWSVPGGGELFF.